This T cell receptor (beta chain) is drawn from a study of identical twins. Whole-study results and caveats: Beta out-of-frame sequences displayed a weaker excess of sharing between twins. Conclusions leaned on cross-sectional statistical analysis and did not track the same donors over time.

A remark on this clonotype: Its target is not known.

Germline V gene lookup returns CDR1 SGHAT and CDR2 FQNNGV. The CDR3 spans 17 residues. The J segment lost 11 bases and the V segment lost 4 bases, leaving 18 bases of the junction unmatched. Template switching added a universal primer site, and cDNA bore unique molecular identifiers. TCRdb itself ran the 5' RACE reads through MiXCR, one entry per CDR3 protein. The sample lists around 1.7 million distinct CDR3 sequences; less than 40% were seen once. The chain joins TRBV11-2 to TRBJ2-5; 11 bases are shared with TRBD2. Sequenced input: cord blood. This TCR was recovered from a newborn girl in good health. The CDR3 loop reads CASSSIAGGPVRHEQYF. CDR3 sequence (DNA): TGTGCCAGCAGCTCCATAGCGGGGGGGCCGGTGCGGCATGAGCAGTACTTC.